This TCR beta chain was sequenced for a study of cytomegalovirus exposure and HLA in healthy donors. Study-wide points: Earlier analysis yielded a pattern in which most TCR beta V segments were productive about 90% or about 30% of the time. There was a cluster of highly shared sequence variants that was likely a sequencing artifact.

Researchers ran the PCR with 60 Vbeta and 13 Jbeta primers. Assay used: immunoSEQ multiplex PCR; TCRdb lists only in-frame clones, some missing. This sample has about 140,000 clones, with around four fifths found just once. As for this clone: Its target is not known.

The receptor was isolated from a young man in good health. Sequenced input: PBMCs.

This CDR3 reads CASTQDRVRDTQYF. In DNA, the CDR3 is TGTGCCAGCACTCAGGACAGGGTCAGGGATACGCAGTATTTT. This rearrangement joins TRBV6-5 to TRBJ2-3; 8 bases fit TRBD1. V was pared by 7 bases and J by 6 bases, with 9 bases of the junction left unmatched. The CDR3 is 14 amino acids. Germline loops: CDR1 MNHEY, CDR2 SVGAGI.